This T cell receptor (beta chain) was recorded in a study of beta chain features in type 1 diabetes (dated by TCRdb to between 2017 and 2018). Concerning the study at large: Patients and healthy donors did not differ in mean age, gender distribution, total cell number or subset yield. A total of 85 million to 140 million sorted cells were examined across all samples, and a strong correlation was observed between cell number per subset and RNA yield. The study compared TCRB repertoires of sorted circulating CD4+ T cell subsets between recently diagnosed type 1 diabetes patients and matched healthy donors. Whereas all 30 or so donors provided naive and central memory subsets, regulatory and stem cell-like memory subsets were isolated from just 8 patients and about eight healthy donors. Here is what the overall study found, with its caveats: Because cDNA was sequenced instead of genomic DNA, activated cells with high expression could be over-represented, although the groups did not differ in activation or CD3 levels. Because the HLA sub-analyses included only small numbers of individuals, any influence of HLA type on TCRB rearrangement was left unresolved. PCR may preferentially amplify shorter templates, but because patient and control samples were amplified and corrected together, any resulting skew would affect both groups equally. At VDJ recombination sites, patients with type 1 diabetes made fewer insertions and deleted more nucleotides, a pattern implying thymic rearrangement abnormalities. A moderate but significant shortening of TCRB CDR3 length was observed in type 1 diabetes patients in all four CD4+ subsets. Naive, central memory and regulatory TCRB repertoires appeared to be more similar among patients than among healthy donors.

The entire isolated RNA was reverse transcribed using the High Capacity cDNA Reverse Transcription Kit, and thus expressed TCRB transcripts were sequenced. Deep immunoSEQ sequencing was applied to naive, central memory and regulatory T cell samples, giving an average of roughly 3.6 million total reads per sample. After sorted cells were lysed in RLT buffer, RNA was extracted with DNase-treated RNeasy Micro or Mini kits, with the choice depending on cell number. Each cell subset was processed separately to prevent cross-contamination, with patient and healthy donor samples processed together. The immunoSEQ multiplex PCR was used to amplify TCRB sequences from cDNA, generating 87-bp fragments that spanned the CDR3 region. The amplicons were sequenced using the Illumina HiSeq platform. The authors' analysis ran thus. PCR bias was corrected computationally using synthetic template baselines, and reads within Hamming distance 2 were collapsed, with unmergeable singletons discarded. Reads were aligned against IMGT to assign V, D and J genes, CDR3 length and insertions or deletions at six rearrangement sites. Clonotype counts were normalized to sorted cell number within each subset before computing true diversity and Gini coefficients with the tcR R package. The overlap coefficient, calculated on TCRB nucleotide sequences, was used to quantify repertoire sharing. Out-of-frame TCRB sequences from naive cells were analyzed to stand in for the pre-selection repertoire. TCRdb took over this immuneACCESS table, retaining in-frame rearrangements with V and J assigned. Such tables are incomplete; in checked studies, under half of the missing clones stem from an unresolved V gene, and the remainder is unexplained. Clonal size and the V and J genes are those of that table, whereas D and trimming came from the DNA. The sample table lists 250,000 or so clones, more than 65% of them with a count of one. Together, the top ten hold around 0.05% of the sample.

Each donor gave one peripheral blood draw, approximately 110 mL on average, collected into heparinised tubes. Using a panel that included CD45RO, CCR7, CD25, CD127, CD95 and CD27, naive, central memory, regulatory and stem cell-like memory CD4+ T cells were sorted on a BD FACSAria II. A purity above 95% was achieved for all sorted populations. PBMCs were separated immediately by Lymphoprep density gradient centrifugation and were stained directly, without being cultured. So that batch effects would be minimized, each experiment stained and sorted samples in pairs, pairing one healthy donor with one patient. V and J are truncated by 7 bases and 2 bases respectively, leaving an intervening sequence of 16 bases. From the germline V gene, CDR1 is SGHTA and CDR2 is FQGNSA. The CDR3, cysteine through phenylalanine, is 15 amino acids long. Only the CDR3 portion is preserved as DNA: 45 bases, with reading frame beginning at the first base.

Comments on this clone: What this receptor recognizes is not known. Qualities for individual bases were not recorded, and no much larger clone is one base off.

This sequence was found in a man between 25 and 39 years old in good health. The sequencing sample was made of naive CD4+ T cells from blood. The cell subset or site label of this sample denotes: true naive CD4+ T cells. The chain is encoded by TRBV7-2 joined to TRBJ2-3; the D region possibly corresponds to TRBD2 (5 bases align). The CDR3 amino acid sequence is: CASTQRRTDTDTQYF. In nucleotide form, the sequence is TGTGCCAGCACCCAGCGGAGGACGGACACAGATACGCAGTATTTT.